A single sample gave rise to the 20 T cell receptor beta chains below, sequenced in a study of CD8 T cells in Susac syndrome. When the RNA was reverse transcribed, random hexamers were used with an input of about 0.5 to 1 ug. MiXCR, applied by TCRdb to the immunoSEQ multiplex PCR reads, yields one record per CDR3 protein. The repertoire holds 65,000 to 95,000 distinct CDR3 sequences, with roughly 94% as singletons. Material: CD8+ T cells from PBMCs. These receptors were obtained from a human donor with Susac syndrome.

The chain links TRBV7-8 to TRBJ2-2; 8 nucleotides align to TRBD2. This CDR3 spans 17 amino acids. V was pared by 3 bases and J by 0 bases, with 6 bases of the junction left unmatched. Germline V CDR1 and CDR2: SGHVS, FQNEAQ. CDR3 residues: CASSFTISGANTGELFF. CDR3 coding DNA: TGTGCCAGCAGCTTTACTATTAGCGGGGCGAACACCGGGGAGCTGTTTTTT.

The V call is TRBV7-9, the J call TRBJ2-5, with TRBD1 identical over 9 bases. The trim removed 4 bases at V and 5 bases at J, leaving 5 bases unmatched. The germline V gene encodes CDR1 SEHNR and CDR2 FQNEAQ (reference sequence). The CDR3 covers 14 residues. The CDR3 region has the DNA TGTGCCAGCAGCTCGGGACAGGGTTGGGAGACCCAGTACTTC. It translates to CASSSGQGWETQYF.

The chain is built from TRBV20-1 and TRBJ2-7; a possible D gene is TRBD1 (5 bases). Germline V gene data show CDR1 as DFQATT and CDR2 as SNEGSKA (reference sequence). The V and J ends lost 6 bases and 2 bases respectively, with 23 bases between them. The CDR3 length is 16 residues. DNA of the CDR3: TGCAGTGCAGAGGACCGGACATCCCCTTTACCCTACGAGCAGTACTTC. Translated, it gives CSAEDRTSPLPYEQYF.

This chain connects TRBV3-1 to TRBJ2-1, with D tentatively TRBD2 (6 bases). With 0 bases removed from V and 4 bases from J, the gap between germline ends came to 13 bases. CDR1 LGHDT and CDR2 YNNKEL come from the germline V gene (reference sequence). There are 16 residues in the CDR3. CDR3 DNA: TGTGCCAGCAGCCAAGATGACCGGGGGATATACAATGAGCAGTTCTTC. Amino acids: CASSQDDRGIYNEQFF.

The chain employs TRBV15 and TRBJ2-1, with 7 nucleotides matching TRBD2. V was clipped by 1 base and J by 7 bases; unmatched bases: 1. Germline V CDR1 and CDR2: LNHNV, YYDKDF (reference sequence). This CDR3 is 13 amino acids long. The CDR3 sequence is CATSRGGGNEQFF. The DNA for the CDR3 is TGTGCCACCAGCAGAGGGGGAGGGAATGAGCAGTTCTTC.

The count of this clonotype is one. The rearrangement uses TRBV20-1 and TRBJ2-3; TRBD2 matches 10 bases. This CDR3 contains 13 residues. The germline CDR1 and CDR2 sequences are DFQATT and SNEGSKA (reference sequence). Trimming removed 6 bases from V and 5 bases from J; junction bases left unmatched: 5. The CDR3 loop reads CSAEREGKDTQYF. CDR3 sequence (DNA): TGCAGTGCCGAGCGGGAGGGCAAAGATACGCAGTATTTT.

This clonotype appeared once. The chain carries TRBV13 and TRBJ2-7, with 10 bases that match TRBD1. The CDR3 runs 16 residues. Looked up from germline, CDR1 is PRHDT and CDR2 is FYEKMQ (reference sequence). After removal of 1 base from V and 4 bases from J, the junction contained 7 bases not matched to a gene. CDR3 bases: TGTGCCAGCAGCTTAGCCATGGGACAGGGGCATTACGAGCAGTACTTC. Amino acid sequence: CASSLAMGQGHYEQYF.

CDR3: CASSMRGPNEKLFF. For the CDR3, the DNA is TGTGCCAGTAGTATGAGAGGACCTAATGAAAAACTGTTTTTT. The gene calls are TRBV19 and TRBJ1-4; D is unresolved. This CDR3 has 14 amino acids. V lost 3 bases and J 3 bases, leaving 8 bases between the germline ends. Germline lookup yields CDR1 LNHDA and CDR2 SQIVND (reference sequence).

This clonotype was recorded a few times. This chain uses TRBV19 with TRBJ2-7; D remains unclear. This CDR3 has 13 residues. CDR1 LNHDA and CDR2 SQIVND come from the germline V gene (reference sequence). V was trimmed by 3 bases and J by 4 bases, leaving 10 bases between them. The CDR3 region is CASSITVIYEQYF. The CDR3 nucleotides are TGTGCCAGTAGTATCACCGTAATTTACGAGCAGTACTTC.

This chain uses TRBV15 with TRBJ2-1; D gene ambiguous. The germline CDR1 and CDR2 sequences are LNHNV and YYDKDF (reference sequence). The CDR3 has 13 amino acids. V gave up 1 base and J gave up 9 bases, with 10 bases separating them. This chain's CDR3 is CATSRVQSSEQFF. DNA of the CDR3: TGTGCCACCAGCAGAGTACAATCAAGTGAGCAGTTCTTC.

The CDR3 sequence: CASSQGVDYGYTF. The CDR3 bases are TGTGCCAGCAGCCAAGGAGTCGACTATGGCTACACCTTC. V usage is TRBV16 and J usage is TRBJ1-2, with D hard to call. Germline V gene sequence: CDR1 KGHSY, CDR2 FQNENV. The CDR3 is 13 residues long. Trimming took off 2 bases at V and 3 bases at J, with 7 bases between the two ends.

The genes are TRBV3-1 and TRBJ1-5; no reliable D call. CDR1 is LGHDT, CDR2 YNNKEL, per germline (reference sequence). The CDR3 loop spans 14 amino acids. V lost 0 bases, J lost 5 bases, and 8 bases lay in between. The CDR3, as DNA: TGTGCCAGCAGCCAAGATACGTTCTATCAGCCCCAGCATTTT. Amino acids: CASSQDTFYQPQHF.

This chain uses TRBV15 with TRBJ1-5; D perhaps matches TRBD1 (5 bases). The CDR3 sequence is 14 residues long. Trimming took off 7 bases at V and 4 bases at J, with 14 bases between the two ends. Germline V gene data show CDR1 as LNHNV and CDR2 as YYDKDF (reference sequence). The CDR3 nucleotides are TGTGCCACCACCCCGGGGCTCGGGAATCAGCCCCAGCATTTT. It encodes CATTPGLGNQPQHF.

The chain recombines TRBV6-8 with TRBJ1-1; D not certain. The CDR3 is 12 amino acids. The germline V gene has CDR1 MNHGY and CDR2 SAAAGT. The V end lost 6 bases, the J end lost 4 bases, and 9 bases lay between the germline ends. CDR3 sequence reads: CASRALGTEAFF. The CDR3 DNA reads as TGTGCCAGCAGAGCCTTGGGCACTGAAGCTTTCTTT.

This CDR3 is CASSPGGGFNTEAFF. CDR3 DNA: TGTGCCAGCAGCCCCGGGGGAGGGTTCAACACTGAAGCTTTCTTT. V and J are TRBV7-9 and TRBJ1-1; D might be TRBD1 (5 bases). Per germline, CDR1 SEHNR and CDR2 FQNEAQ (reference sequence). The CDR3 covers 15 residues. V gave up 5 bases and J gave up 2 bases, with 15 bases separating them.

The V call is TRBV12-3 or TRBV12-4, the J call TRBJ1-1; no definite D call. With 5 bases removed from V and 3 bases from J, the gap between germline ends came to 19 bases. The CDR3 sequence is 16 residues long. The CDR3 region is CASSNLLQGGYTEAFF. The CDR3 coding sequence is TGTGCCAGCAGTAACCTGTTGCAAGGAGGGTACACTGAAGCTTTCTTT.

This clonotype was detected only once. The CDR3 loop is CASSPGQAGELFF. CDR3 in DNA: TGTGCCAGCAGCCCCGGACAGGCCGGGGAGCTGTTTTTT. This chain connects TRBV7-9 to TRBJ2-2; 7 bases match TRBD1. The CDR3 extends over 13 amino acids. Germline CDR1 is SEHNR and CDR2 is FQNEAQ (reference sequence). With 5 bases clipped from V and 6 bases from J, the junction kept 3 bases outside the gene matches. Filled out from reference TRBV7-9 and TRBJ2-2, the complete variable domain reads DTGVSQNPRHKITKRGQNVTFRCDPISEHNRLYWYRQTLGQGPEFLTYFQNEAQLEKSRLLSDRFSAERPKGSFSTLEIQRTEQGDSAMYLCASSPGQAGELFFGEGSRLTVL.

The rearrangement uses TRBV2 and TRBJ2-7, with unresolved D. CDR1 and CDR2 from the germline V gene are SNHLY and FYNNEI. V lost 1 base to trimming and J lost 0 bases, with 10 bases between them. The CDR3 has 15 residues. CDR3 protein: CASSEGLSSSYEQYF. The CDR3 DNA follows: TGTGCCAGCAGTGAAGGCCTATCCAGCTCCTACGAGCAGTACTTC.

This clonotype has just a few counts. The chain carries TRBV6-1 and TRBJ2-7; 9 bases are a match to TRBD1. There are 15 residues in the CDR3. Per the germline V gene, CDR1 is MNHNS and CDR2 is SASEGT. With V trimmed by 4 bases and J by 6 bases, 10 bases remained unmatched. The CDR3 region is CASSGTGTGSSEQYF. CDR3 DNA sequence: TGTGCCAGCAGTGGTACCGGGACAGGGAGTAGCGAGCAGTACTTC.

V usage is TRBV24-1 and J usage is TRBJ2-3; D perhaps matches TRBD2 (5 bases). Germline V gene data show CDR1 as KGHDR and CDR2 as SFDVKD. V lost 11 bases and J 2 bases, leaving 16 bases between the germline ends. The CDR3 extends over 14 amino acids. The CDR3 coding sequence is TGTGCCAACCGTACGGACTCCAACACAGATACGCAGTATTTT. Its protein is CANRTDSNTDTQYF.